Presented here are 22 T cell receptor beta chains from one specimen sequenced in a study of identical twins. TCRdb reanalysed the 5' RACE reads using MiXCR and keeps one entry per CDR3 protein. The sample has hundreds of thousands of distinct CDR3 sequences, 15% to 20% seen once. These same records also appear under a second study, on T cells expressing NK-cell markers.

Sequencing input: PBMCs. All receptors derive from a woman younger than 30 in good health.

The V call is TRBV20-1, the J call TRBJ2-7; D not certain. The CDR3 has 11 amino acids. The V end was cut by 2 bases, the J end by 3 bases, with 5 bases between. Germline CDR1 DFQATT, CDR2 SNEGSKA (reference sequence). The CDR3 loop is CSARYLYEQYF. DNA of the CDR3: TGCAGTGCTAGATATCTCTACGAGCAGTACTTC.

The V and J genes are TRBV18 and TRBJ2-1; unclear D gene. CDR1 is KGHSH, CDR2 LQKENI, per germline. Trimming left V 2 bases short and J 8 bases short, with 10 bases between. The CDR3 is 13 amino acids. Written as DNA, the CDR3 is TGTGCCAGCTCACCAAATTCTGCCGATGAGCAGTTCTTC. This translates into CASSPNSADEQFF.

The chain combines TRBV3-1 with TRBJ1-2, with unresolved D. Germline CDR1 reads LGHDT; CDR2 reads YNNKEL (reference sequence). V was cut by 11 bases and J by 4 bases, with 26 bases left in between. There are 16 residues in the CDR3. The DNA for the CDR3 is TGTGCCTCCTGCCAGAAGACTGGGCTGGAGGCCTATGGCTACACCTTC. Translated, it gives CASCQKTGLEAYGYTF.

This clonotype was recorded many times. The gene calls are TRBV5-6 and TRBJ1-1; no definite D call. This CDR3 comprises 10 residues. V was cut by 4 bases and J by 8 bases, with 6 bases left in between. In germline, CDR1 is SGHDT, CDR2 YYEEEE. The CDR3 here is CASSGVEAFF. The CDR3 bases are TGTGCCAGCAGCGGCGTAGAAGCTTTCTTT.

This clonotype was counted at least ten times. The chain uses TRBV12-3 or TRBV12-4 and TRBJ2-1, with D possibly matching TRBD1 (6 bases). V gave up 6 bases and J gave up 9 bases, with 21 bases separating them. The CDR3 spans 15 residues. The CDR3 coding sequence is TGTGCCAGCAGCCCTTACAGGGCAATTGGGTCTGAGCAGTTCTTC. This translates into CASSPYRAIGSEQFF.

This clonotype has more than one count but fewer than ten. The chain links TRBV12-3 or TRBV12-4 to TRBJ1-1; no clear D. Trimming left V 1 base short and J 1 base short, with 7 bases between. This CDR3 is built from 14 residues. The chain's CDR3 is CASSLVEGNTEAFF. Here the CDR3 DNA reads TGTGCCAGCAGTTTAGTAGAAGGGAACACTGAAGCTTTCTTT.

This clonotype has just a few counts. This chain uses TRBV6-1 with TRBJ2-3; possible D gene TRBD2, 5 bases. V was trimmed by 5 bases and J by 3 bases, leaving 18 bases between them. CDR1 is MNHNS, CDR2 SASEGT, per germline. This CDR3 comprises 16 residues. This CDR3 is CASSPPKARGTDTQYF. Here the CDR3 DNA reads TGTGCCAGCAGTCCGCCTAAGGCGCGAGGGACAGATACGCAGTATTTT.

The genes are TRBV20-1 and TRBJ2-7; D is possibly TRBD1 (6 bases). The CDR3 is made up of 13 amino acids. Germline lookup yields CDR1 DFQATT and CDR2 SNEGSKA (reference sequence). The V and J ends lost 4 bases and 3 bases respectively, with 13 bases between them. CDR3 sequence: CSAKTPGVYEQYF. For the CDR3, the DNA is TGCAGTGCTAAGACCCCAGGGGTCTACGAGCAGTACTTC.

This clonotype showed up just a few times. The gene calls are TRBV6-2 or TRBV6-3 and TRBJ2-3; 8 positions agree with TRBD2. J lost 1 base, V lost 4 bases, and 7 bases had no gene match. In germline, CDR1 is MNHEY, CDR2 SVGEGT. This CDR3 has 16 amino acids. CDR3 loop: CASSFREGPRTDTQYF. CDR3 DNA sequence: TGTGCCAGCAGTTTCCGGGAGGGCCCTCGCACAGATACGCAGTATTTT.

This clonotype was observed once. The chain carries TRBV11-2 and TRBJ2-2; D is possibly TRBD1 (6 bases). Germline V gives CDR1 SGHAT, CDR2 FQNNGV. CDR3 length: 17 amino acids. V was pared by 5 bases and J by 0 bases, with 16 bases between. The chain's CDR3 is CASSRTIGTPNTGELFF. In DNA form, the CDR3 reads TGTGCCAGCAGCCGAACCATCGGGACACCGAACACCGGGGAGCTGTTTTTT.

This clonotype was seen more than once but under ten times. The genes are TRBV10-3 and TRBJ2-3; TRBD1 matches at 11 bases. Unmatched junction bases numbered 1, after V lost 6 bases and J lost 8 bases. Per germline, CDR1 ENHRY and CDR2 SYGVKD. The CDR3 has 12 amino acids. CDR3 residues: CAISGTGGTQYF. In nucleotides, the CDR3 is TGTGCCATCAGCGGGACAGGGGGTACGCAGTATTTT.

This chain links TRBV28 with TRBJ1-5; D call uncertain. In germline, CDR1 is MDHEN, CDR2 SYDVKM. The CDR3 is made up of 12 amino acids. Trimming stripped 2 bases from V and 6 bases from J, with 5 bases between. In DNA, the CDR3 is TGTGCCAGCAGTTTAAAAAGTCAGCCCCAGCATTTT. Translated: CASSLKSQPQHF.

This chain uses TRBV25-1 with TRBJ2-3, with a possible D match to TRBD1 (5 bases). Trimming pared 10 bases from V and 10 bases from J, leaving 15 bases between. Germline loops: CDR1 MGHDK, CDR2 SYGVNS. This CDR3 has 11 residues. The CDR3 reads CAIRKTEAQYF. The CDR3 bases are TGTGCCATCAGGAAGACAGAAGCGCAGTATTTT. Supplemented by reference TRBV25-1 and TRBJ2-3, the full variable domain reads EADIYQTPRYLVIGTGKKITLECSQTMGHDKMYWYQQDPGMELHLIHYSYGVNSTEKGDLSSESTVSRIRTEHFPLTLESARPSHTSQYLCAIRKTEAQYFGPGTRLTVL.

This clonotype came up a few times. The rearrangement links TRBV30 to TRBJ2-1, with a possible D match to TRBD2 (5 bases). Germline CDR1 and CDR2: GTSNPN and SVGIG (reference sequence). Deletions cut 1 base from V and 5 bases from J, with 12 bases between. The CDR3 runs 14 residues. As DNA, the CDR3 is TGTGCCTGGAGTGGGGTGTCGGGAAACAATGAGCAGTTCTTC. This translates into CAWSGVSGNNEQFF.

This chain connects TRBV4-1 to TRBJ2-7, with D perhaps matching TRBD1 or TRBD2 (5 bases each). The V gene's germline CDR1 is MGHRA and CDR2 YSYEKL. With 4 bases removed from V and 4 bases from J, the gap between germline ends came to 17 bases. This CDR3 comprises 15 residues. For the CDR3, the DNA is TGCGCCAGCAGCCCTTCAGTGGGACCAGATTACGAGCAGTACTTC. Translating it yields CASSPSVGPDYEQYF.

This clonotype was counted a few times. This sequence joins TRBV3-1 and TRBJ2-3, with D possibly TRBD1 on 5 matching bases. This CDR3 is built from 15 residues. Germline V CDR1 and CDR2: LGHDT, YNNKEL (reference sequence). V was cut by 0 bases and J by 4 bases, with 11 bases left in between. The CDR3 region has the DNA TGTGCCAGCAGCCAAGATCCCAGGGCGGCAGATACGCAGTATTTT. It is translated as CASSQDPRAADTQYF.

A single count supports this clonotype. This may come from a read error, since a much larger clone is one base off. The chain's CDR3 is CASSHPGQGTDTQYF. For the CDR3, the DNA is TGTGCCAGCAGCCACCCGGGACAGGGAACAGATACGCAGTATTTT. The chain links TRBV14 to TRBJ2-3; the match to TRBD1 covers 9 bases. J was trimmed by 3 bases and V by 3 bases; bases with no gene match: 4. The CDR3 has 15 residues. The germline gives CDR1 SGHDN, CDR2 FVKESK.

The chain employs TRBV10-3 and TRBJ1-2; D is ambiguous. V lost 8 bases and J lost 6, with 13 bases in between. CDR1 and CDR2 from the germline V gene are ENHRY and SYGVKD. This CDR3 is built from 12 residues. The CDR3 coding sequence is TGTGCCATCCAGGCGTTTCGCGATGGCTACACCTTC. It is translated as CAIQAFRDGYTF.

The V and J genes are TRBV9 and TRBJ2-7, with D unresolved. The CDR3 runs to 15 residues. V was clipped by 0 bases and J by 2 bases, with 12 bases between them. The V gene's germline CDR1 is SGDLS and CDR2 YYNGEE. The CDR3 region is CASSVVPGAAYEQYF. The CDR3 nucleotides read TGTGCCAGCAGCGTAGTTCCCGGCGCAGCCTACGAGCAGTACTTC.

The chain combines TRBV6-1 with TRBJ1-5, with D perhaps TRBD1 (6 bases). The CDR3 runs 15 residues. Looked up from germline, CDR1 is MNHNS and CDR2 is SASEGT. Trimming removed 6 bases from V and 4 bases from J, with 16 bases in between. CDR3 coding DNA: TGTGCCAGCAGCCGACAAACCACAGGGAATCAGCCCCAGCATTTT. Translating it yields CASSRQTTGNQPQHF.

V is TRBV5-1 and J is TRBJ2-5, with TRBD1 as a possible D gene (6 bases). Germline values: CDR1 SGHRS, CDR2 YFSETQ. V lost 1 base to trimming and J lost 4 bases, with 17 bases between them. This CDR3 is built from 16 residues. CDR3 nucleotide sequence: TGCGCCAGCAGCTTGCATACACAGGCAGGGGCAGAGACCCAGTACTTC. Translated, it gives CASSLHTQAGAETQYF.

The chain has TRBV7-9 and TRBJ2-1, with 10 bases fitting TRBD2. V was pared by 5 bases and J by 4 bases, with 11 bases of the junction left unmatched. CDR1 and CDR2 (germline): SEHNR, FQNEAQ (reference sequence). The CDR3 covers 17 residues. The CDR3 DNA is TGTGCCAGCAGCCCAGCGGGAGGGGGGCTCGGGTACAATGAGCAGTTCTTC. Protein: CASSPAGGGLGYNEQFF. Filled out from reference TRBV7-9 and TRBJ2-1, the complete variable domain reads DTGVSQNPRHKITKRGQNVTFRCDPISEHNRLYWYRQTLGQGPEFLTYFQNEAQLEKSRLLSDRFSAERPKGSFSTLEIQRTEQGDSAMYLCASSPAGGGLGYNEQFFGPGTRLTVL.